Following are 19 T cell receptor beta chains from one sample sequenced in a study of blood T cell repertoires in COVID-19. Only in-frame clones appear in the TCRdb table, and some are missing; sequencing was by immunoSEQ multiplex PCR. The table records 140,000 to 150,000 clones, about nine tenths of them present only once. Sequenced material: PBMCs or T cells enriched from blood (not recorded which). The receptors originated from a middle-aged man who had recovered from COVID-19.

J is TRBJ1-5 and V is TRBV2; D ambiguous. Trimming removed 0 bases at V and 4 bases at J, with 7 bases between. This CDR3 has 14 residues. Looked up from germline, CDR1 is SNHLY and CDR2 is FYNNEI. The CDR3 here is CASSEATENQPQHF. CDR3 bases: TGTGCCAGCAGTGAAGCAACAGAAAATCAGCCCCAGCATTTT. Variable domain in full (rest from reference TRBV2 and TRBJ1-5): EPEVTQTPSHQVTQMGQEVILRCVPISNHLYFYWYRQILGQKVEFLVSFYNNEISEKSEIFDDQFSVERPDGSNFTLKIRSTKLEDSAMYFCASSEATENQPQHFGDGTRLSIL.

V gene TRBV28 combines with J gene TRBJ1-1; no firm D call. V was cut by 7 bases and J by 0 bases, with 12 bases left in between. This CDR3 has 14 amino acids. CDR1 and CDR2 from the germline V gene are MDHEN and SYDVKM. The CDR3 region has the DNA TGTGCCAGCATTCCCAGGAACTTGAACACTGAAGCTTTCTTT. This gives the protein CASIPRNLNTEAFF.

This chain links TRBV7-2 with TRBJ1-5; 7 nucleotides align to TRBD1. Germline V gene lookup returns CDR1 SGHTA and CDR2 FQGNSA. This CDR3 comprises 14 residues. The V and J ends lost 4 bases and 10 bases, in that order; junction bases with no gene match: 10. CDR3 in DNA: TGTGCCAGCAGCTCCCAACAGGGGACCCCCCCCCAGCATTTT. Its translation: CASSSQQGTPPQHF.

This chain uses TRBV28 with TRBJ1-2; D is possibly TRBD1 (5 bases). The CDR3 has 13 amino acids. Germline V lookup: CDR1 MDHEN, CDR2 SYDVKM. V was cut by 8 bases and J by 2 bases, with 12 bases left in between. The CDR3 bases are TGTGCCAGCTACTCGACAGTAAACTATGGCTACACCTTC. Its protein is CASYSTVNYGYTF.

The chain couples TRBV5-6 to TRBJ1-6, with 7 nucleotides matching TRBD1. The CDR3 length is 16 residues. The V and J ends lost 0 bases and 9 bases, in that order; junction bases with no gene match: 9. Germline CDR1 reads SGHDT; CDR2 reads YYEEEE. CDR3 DNA: TGTGCCAGCAGCTTGGGCGCGACAGGGAGTATTTCACCCCTCCACTTT. Its protein is CASSLGATGSISPLHF.

This chain connects TRBV5-1 to TRBJ2-6; 12 positions agree with TRBD1. V trimming: 4 bases; J trimming: 2 bases; junction bases outside the gene matches: 4. Per the germline V gene, CDR1 is SGHRS and CDR2 is YFSETQ. The CDR3 is 17 amino acids. The DNA for the CDR3 is TGCGCCAGCAGCGCCGGGACAGGGGGCGCTGGGGCCAACGTCCTGACTTTC. This encodes CASSAGTGGAGANVLTF.

This clone was seen a single time. The CDR3 loop reads CASSEGPDTEAFF. CDR3 nucleotide sequence: TGTGCCAGCAGCGAGGGCCCGGACACTGAAGCTTTCTTT. The chain combines TRBV5-4 with TRBJ1-1; no firm D call. This CDR3 contains 13 residues. V lost 4 bases to trimming and J lost 3 bases, with 10 bases between them. The germline V gene has CDR1 SGHNT and CDR2 YYREEE (reference sequence). The variable domain in full, completed from reference TRBV5-4 and TRBJ1-1, reads ETGVTQSPTHLIKTRGQQVTLRCSSQSGHNTVSWYQQALGQGPQFIFQYYREEENGRGNFPPRFSGLQFPNYSSELNVNALELDDSALYLCASSEGPDTEAFFGQGTRLTVV.

The chain joins TRBV18 to TRBJ2-2; D call uncertain. The germline V and J ends were trimmed by 5 bases and 7 bases, with 8 bases remaining between them. The CDR3 loop spans 12 amino acids. CDR1 is KGHSH, CDR2 LQKENI, per germline. Here the CDR3 DNA reads TGTGCCAGCTCATCCGGCGGCGGGGAGCTGTTTTTT. Protein product: CASSSGGGELFF.

The J gene is TRBJ2-1, the V gene TRBV19, with 10 nucleotides matching TRBD2. Germline lookup yields CDR1 LNHDA and CDR2 SQIVND (reference sequence). The ends lost 3 bases at V and 6 bases at J; junction bases unmatched: 11. This CDR3 is 17 amino acids long. CDR3 amino acids: CASSIYSGRRVVNEQFF. The CDR3 DNA reads as TGTGCCAGTAGTATCTATAGCGGGAGGAGGGTCGTCAATGAGCAGTTCTTC.

V and J are TRBV9 and TRBJ1-1, with a weak D call TRBD1 (5 bases). The CDR3 loop spans 13 amino acids. The ends were cut back, 7 bases at V and 5 bases at J, with 15 bases in the middle. Looked up from germline, CDR1 is SGDLS and CDR2 is YYNGEE. The CDR3 DNA follows: TGTGCCAGCGCTCCAGGGTTCGGGACTGAAGCTTTCTTT. Residues: CASAPGFGTEAFF.

This chain connects TRBV10-2 to TRBJ2-3, with 11 nucleotides matching TRBD2. The CDR3 extends over 15 amino acids. With 3 bases clipped from V and 6 bases from J, the junction kept 5 bases outside the gene matches. The germline V gene has CDR1 WSHSY and CDR2 SAAADI. The CDR3 DNA sequence: TGCGCCAGCAGTGATGGTAGCGGGAGGGCGGATACGCAGTATTTT. The encoded protein is CASSDGSGRADTQYF.

This clone was recorded once. V usage is TRBV28 and J usage is TRBJ2-5; 15 bases line up with TRBD2. CDR3 length: 17 amino acids. V was clipped by 5 bases and J by 5 bases; unmatched bases: 9. Germline V CDR1 and CDR2: MDHEN, SYDVKM. The DNA for the CDR3 is TGTGCCAGCAGTCTCTGGACTAGCGGGAGGGATCACGAGACCCAGTACTTC. This sequence encodes CASSLWTSGRDHETQYF.

The chain links TRBV9 to TRBJ1-2; no clear D. In germline, CDR1 is SGDLS, CDR2 YYNGEE. V lost 7 bases and J lost 8, with 12 bases in between. The CDR3 extends over 11 amino acids. The CDR3 coding sequence is TGTGCCAGCGCTGCAGAGGGCGGCTACACCTTC. Amino acids: CASAAEGGYTF.

The rearrangement uses TRBV6-5 and TRBJ1-2; D remains ambiguous. Trimming removed 0 bases from V and 8 bases from J, with 13 bases in between. The CDR3 runs to 14 residues. From germline, CDR1 is MNHEY and CDR2 SVGAGI. The chain's CDR3 is CASSYSSGRLGYTF. In DNA form, the CDR3 reads TGTGCCAGCAGTTACTCTAGCGGCCGTCTGGGCTACACCTTC.

The genes are TRBV28 and TRBJ2-3; 10 bases are shared with TRBD2. The CDR3 runs 14 residues. Per germline, CDR1 MDHEN and CDR2 SYDVKM. V was clipped by 5 bases and J by 5 bases; unmatched bases: 4. CDR3 coding DNA: TGTGCCAGCAGTAGCGGGGGGGCAAAAGATACGCAGTATTTT. Encoded protein: CASSSGGAKDTQYF.

This chain uses TRBV30 with TRBJ1-2; a weak D match, TRBD1 (6 bases). Per the germline V gene, CDR1 is GTSNPN and CDR2 is SVGIG (reference sequence). The CDR3 contains 14 residues. Trimming took 2 bases from V and 4 from J, leaving 14 bases between them. In DNA, the CDR3 is TGTGCCTGGAGTCAGGGGAGGGAGACCTATGGCTACACCTTC. Amino acid sequence: CAWSQGRETYGYTF.

V is TRBV9 and J is TRBJ2-3, with TRBD1 matching 9 bases. V gave up 2 bases and J gave up 6 bases; unmatched junction bases: 7. CDR3 length: 15 amino acids. Germline V gene lookup returns CDR1 SGDLS and CDR2 YYNGEE. This CDR3 is CASSVADRGTDTQYF. Here the CDR3 DNA reads TGTGCCAGCAGCGTGGCGGACAGGGGAACCGATACGCAGTATTTT. Drawing the rest from reference TRBV9 and TRBJ2-3, the complete variable domain is DSGVTQTPKHLITATGQRVTLRCSPRSGDLSVYWYQQSLDQGLQFLIQYYNGEERAKGNILERFSAQQFPDLHSELNLSSLELGDSALYFCASSVADRGTDTQYFGPGTRLTVL.

The chain couples TRBV24-1 to TRBJ2-3; 8 bases match TRBD1. Germline V gene data show CDR1 as KGHDR and CDR2 as SFDVKD. CDR3 size: 17 residues. V lost 3 bases, J lost 3 bases, and 10 bases stayed unmatched. This CDR3 is CATSDRRQGSRTDTQYF. CDR3 bases: TGTGCCACCAGTGATCGCAGACAGGGGTCAAGGACAGATACGCAGTATTTT.

This clone was counted between two and nine times. This chain uses TRBV9 with TRBJ2-1; D gene uncertain. The CDR3 is 17 residues long. Germline CDR1 reads SGDLS; CDR2 reads YYNGEE. Trimming stripped 7 bases from V and 3 bases from J, with 23 bases between. As DNA, the CDR3 is TGTGCCAGCGGGCCCCGGCTCTACCCTACAATCTACAATGAGCAGTTCTTC. Translation: CASGPRLYPTIYNEQFF.